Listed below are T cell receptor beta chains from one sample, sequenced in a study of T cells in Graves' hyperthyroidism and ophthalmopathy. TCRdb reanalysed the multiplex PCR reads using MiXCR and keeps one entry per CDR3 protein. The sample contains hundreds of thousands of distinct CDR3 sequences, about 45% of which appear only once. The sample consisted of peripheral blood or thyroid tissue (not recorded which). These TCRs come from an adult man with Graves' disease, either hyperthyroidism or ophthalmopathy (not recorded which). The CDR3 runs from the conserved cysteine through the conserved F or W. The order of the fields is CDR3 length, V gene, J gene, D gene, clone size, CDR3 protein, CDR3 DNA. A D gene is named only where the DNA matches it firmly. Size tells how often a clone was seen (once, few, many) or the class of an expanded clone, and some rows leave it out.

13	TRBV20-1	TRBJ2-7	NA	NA	CSAMDTRGGEQYF	TGCAGTGCCATGGACACCCGGGGCGGGGAGCAGTACTTC
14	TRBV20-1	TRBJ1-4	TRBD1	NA	CSAKGQGRGEKLFF	TGCAGTGCTAAGGGACAGGGGCGCGGTGAAAAACTGTTTTTT
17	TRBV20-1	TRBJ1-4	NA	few	CSARDGSSPGTNEKLFF	TGCAGTGCTAGAGATGGTTCTTCGCCAGGCACTAATGAAAAACTGTTTTTT
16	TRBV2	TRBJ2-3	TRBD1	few	CASQVRDRARTDTQYF	TGTGCCAGCCAAGTGAGGGACAGGGCCCGGACAGATACGCAGTATTTT
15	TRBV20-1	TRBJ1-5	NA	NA	CSASHRQGRNQPQHF	TGCAGTGCTAGCCACCGTCAGGGACGCAATCAGCCCCAGCATTTT
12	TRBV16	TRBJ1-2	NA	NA	CASSQGASGYTF	TGTGCCAGCAGCCAGGGGGCATCTGGCTACACCTTC
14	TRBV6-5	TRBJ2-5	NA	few	CASRPPSLAEAQYF	TGTGCCAGCAGGCCCCCTTCCCTGGCCGAGGCCCAGTACTTC
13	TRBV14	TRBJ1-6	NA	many	CASSQKLGSPLHF	TGTGCCAGCAGCCAAAAACTCGGGTCACCCCTCCACTTT
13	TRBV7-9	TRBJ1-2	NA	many	CASSLDSAGGYTF	TGTGCCAGCAGCTTGGACAGCGCTGGGGGCTACACCTTC
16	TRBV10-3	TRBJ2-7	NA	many	CAISDRGQLGSYEQYF	TGTGCCATCAGTGACCGCGGACAGTTAGGATCCTACGAGCAGTACTTC
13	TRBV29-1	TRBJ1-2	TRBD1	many	CSVGDRESYGYTF	TGCAGCGTTGGGGACAGGGAGAGTTATGGCTACACCTTC
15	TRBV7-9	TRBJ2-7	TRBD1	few	CASSFRDRGLNEQYF	TGTGCCAGCAGCTTCCGGGACAGGGGGCTCAACGAGCAGTACTTC
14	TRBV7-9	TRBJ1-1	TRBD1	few	CASSLGTGGSASFF	TGTGCCAGCAGCTTGGGGACAGGGGGTTCGGCATCTTTCTTT
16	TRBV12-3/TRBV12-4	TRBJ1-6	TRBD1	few	CASSFPLRQGVSPLHF	TGTGCCAGCAGTTTTCCTCTTCGACAGGGCGTTTCACCCCTCCACTTT
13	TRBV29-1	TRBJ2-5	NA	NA	CASLDSQVETQYF	TGTGCCAGTCTGGACAGTCAGGTAGAGACCCAGTACTTC
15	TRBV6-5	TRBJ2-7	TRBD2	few	CASSYVPGRAYEQYF	TGTGCCAGCAGTTATGTACCAGGGAGGGCGTACGAGCAGTACTTC
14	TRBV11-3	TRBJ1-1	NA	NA	CASSRGDTSTEAFF	TGTGCCAGCAGCCGGGGGGATACGAGCACTGAAGCTTTCTTT
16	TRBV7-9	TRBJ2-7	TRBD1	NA	CASSLQTGGEIYEQYF	TGTGCCAGCAGCTTACAGACAGGGGGCGAAATCTACGAGCAGTACTTC
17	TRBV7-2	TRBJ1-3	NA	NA	CASSLGGPLGSGNTIYF	TGTGCCAGCAGCCTAGGAGGCCCCTTGGGATCTGGAAACACCATATATTTT
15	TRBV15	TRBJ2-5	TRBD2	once	CATSRDNAGGETQYF	TGTGCCACCAGCAGAGATAACGCGGGAGGAGAGACCCAGTACTTC
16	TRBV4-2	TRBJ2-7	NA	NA	CASSQDLRGGVYEQYF	TGTGCCAGCAGCCAAGATCTTCGGGGAGGTGTTTACGAGCAGTACTTC
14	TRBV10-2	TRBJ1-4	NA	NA	CASSESAEPSGVTF	TGCGCCAGCAGTGAGTCGGCAGAGCCGAGTGGTGTGACTTTT
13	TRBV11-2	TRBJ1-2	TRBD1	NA	CASSTGQGRGYTF	TGTGCCAGCAGCACTGGACAGGGCCGGGGCTACACCTTC
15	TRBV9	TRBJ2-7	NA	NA	CASSRAGTGTYEQYF	TGTGCCAGCAGCCGAGCCGGGACTGGAACTTACGAGCAGTACTTC
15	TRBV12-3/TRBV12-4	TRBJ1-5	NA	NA	CASSLLRVGNQPQHF	TGTGCCAGCAGTTTATTGAGGGTAGGCAATCAGCCCCAGCATTTT
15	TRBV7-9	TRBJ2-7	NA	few	CASSLWTNDIYEQYF	TGTGCCAGCAGCTTATGGACAAACGATATCTACGAGCAGTACTTC
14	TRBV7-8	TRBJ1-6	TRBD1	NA	CASRGGDRVSPLHF	TGTGCCAGCAGAGGAGGTGACAGGGTATCACCCCTCCACTTT
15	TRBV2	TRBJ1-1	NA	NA	CASSRAGGGNTEAFF	TGTGCCAGCAGCCGAGCGGGGGGAGGGAACACTGAAGCTTTCTTT
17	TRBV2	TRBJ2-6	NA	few	CASSTPERGLGANVLTF	TGTGCCAGCAGCACTCCCGAAAGAGGCTTAGGGGCCAACGTCCTGACTTTC
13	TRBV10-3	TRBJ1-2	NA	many	CAISERRDYGYTF	TGTGCCATCAGTGAGCGCAGGGACTATGGCTACACCTTC
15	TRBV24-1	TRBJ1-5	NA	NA	CATSDRGNSNQPQHF	TGTGCCACCAGTGACCGGGGGAATAGCAATCAGCCCCAGCATTTT
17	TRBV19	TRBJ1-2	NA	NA	CASRSPGTTNPNYGYTF	TGTGCCAGTAGGTCCCCCGGGACCACAAACCCTAACTATGGCTACACCTTC
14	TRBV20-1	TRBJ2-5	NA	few	CSAISDSWQETQYF	TGCAGTGCTATTTCGGACTCCTGGCAAGAGACCCAGTACTTC
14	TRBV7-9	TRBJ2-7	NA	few	CASSWPGSSYEQYF	TGTGCCAGCAGCTGGCCAGGTAGCTCCTACGAGCAGTACTTC
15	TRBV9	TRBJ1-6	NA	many	CASSVEARDNSPLHF	TGTGCCAGCAGCGTCGAGGCCAGGGATAATTCACCCCTCCACTTT
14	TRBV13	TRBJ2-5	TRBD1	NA	CASNDRGPQETQYF	TGTGCCAGTAACGACAGGGGTCCCCAAGAGACCCAGTACTTC